Each of the 17 T cell receptor delta chains below was sequenced from the same sample in a study of gamma-delta chains in newborns, infants, children. TCRdb re-processed the reads using CATT. This sample has a few thousand delta-chain clones, with 2.5% to 3% found just once. The sample comprised blood. These TCRs come from a child who was a newborn, infant or young child, either healthy, febrile or measles-vaccinated (not recorded which).

The CDR3 sequence: CALGESRLGVPYTDKLIF. The CDR3 nucleotides read TGTGCTCTTGGGGAGAGTCGTCTGGGGGTACCCTACACCGATAAACTCATCTTT. The rearrangement links TRDV1 to TRDJ1, with 7 nucleotides matching TRDD3. Germline values: CDR1 TSWWSYY, CDR2 QGS. This CDR3 contains 18 residues. V trimming: 3 bases; J trimming: 0 bases; junction bases outside the gene matches: 13.

Relative to its sample, this clone is medium-sized. V is TRDV2 and J is TRDJ1; D is perhaps TRDD3 (6 bases). This CDR3 spans 17 amino acids. Germline V lookup: CDR1 GEAIGNYY, CDR2 EKD. V lost 1 base to trimming and J lost 0 bases, with 17 bases between them. CDR3 sequence: CACDTSWGLSYTDKLIF. For the CDR3, the DNA is TGTGCCTGTGACACTTCCTGGGGTTTATCGTACACCGATAAACTCATCTTT.

About this clone: TCRdb assigns this DNA the protein of a much larger clone, which departs from its translation at residue 5; this likely reflects a read error, and the protein shown comes from translating the DNA. The V and J genes are TRDV2 and TRDJ2; 8 nucleotides line up with TRDD3. V lost 3 bases to trimming and J lost 5 bases; unmatched junction nucleotides: 4. The length of the CDR3 is 14 residues. The germline V gene has CDR1 GEAIGNYY and CDR2 EKD. As DNA, the CDR3 is TGTGCCTGTGACGCATTGGGGGATACAGCACAACTCTTCTTT. Its protein product is CACDALGDTAQLFF.

This clone was seen a handful of times. This specimen includes other DNA sequences encoding the same CDR3. The genes are TRDV2 and TRDJ3; TRDD3 aligns across 11 bases. This CDR3 spans 19 amino acids. In germline, CDR1 is GEAIGNYY, CDR2 EKD. With V trimmed by 2 bases and J by 1 base, 6 bases remained unmatched. The chain's CDR3 is CACDNVLGDSSWDTRQMFF. CDR3 DNA: TGTGCCTGTGACAACGTACTGGGGGATAGTTCCTGGGACACCCGACAGATGTTTTTC.

About this clone: A far larger clone differs by one base, so this is likely a read error. Other DNA sequences in the sample encode the same CDR3. The genes are TRDV2 and TRDJ2, with 8 nucleotides matching TRDD3. The CDR3 runs 14 residues. Per the germline V gene, CDR1 is GEAIGNYY and CDR2 is EKD. Unmatched junction bases numbered 3, after V lost 4 bases and J lost 3 bases. CDR3 in amino acids: CACDTWGMTAQLFF. As DNA, the CDR3 is TGTGCCTGTGATACCTGGGGGATGACAGCACAACTCTTCTTT.

This clone is labeled as medium-sized (0.01 to 0.1%). This same CDR3 is encoded by further DNA sequences in the sample. This chain uses TRDV2 with TRDJ2; D perhaps matches TRDD3 (6 bases). The CDR3 covers 15 residues. The germline V and J ends were trimmed by 0 bases and 0 bases, with 7 bases remaining between them. Germline V gives CDR1 GEAIGNYY, CDR2 EKD. The CDR3 DNA is TGTGCCTGTGACACCTGGGGATCTTTGACAGCACAACTCTTCTTT. Its protein product is CACDTWGSLTAQLFF.

This rearrangement joins TRDV3 to TRDJ1; the match to TRDD3 covers 10 bases. As TCRdb names no J gene, one was assigned here on the basis of a DNA match to germline. The V gene's germline CDR1 is TVYSNPD and CDR2 GDNSRS (reference sequence). Trimming at V came to 3 bases and at J to 6 bases, leaving 25 bases not matched to a gene. CDR3 size: 19 residues. The DNA of the CDR3 is TGTGCCTTCCTTTCGAGTACCGGCGGGGAGGGGGATACGGACTATAAACTCATCTTT. It codes for CAFLSSTGGEGDTDYKLIF.

The rearrangement links TRDV1 to TRDJ1, with TRDD3 matching over 10 bases. V was clipped by 2 bases and J by 6 bases; unmatched bases: 18. The CDR3 covers 19 residues. Germline V CDR1 and CDR2: TSWWSYY, QGS. Here the CDR3 DNA reads TGTGCTCTTGGGGAAGAAGGCCTTCCTAAGGGGGATACGCGAAATAAACTCATCTTT. Protein: CALGEEGLPKGDTRNKLIF.

This clone was picked up one time. One base separates it from a far larger clone, so it is likely a read error. This rearrangement joins TRDV2 to TRDJ2; TRDD3 matches at 10 bases. TCRdb carries no J gene annotation; the J gene was assigned here by matching the DNA with germline. Trimming removed 6 bases from V and 0 bases from J; junction bases left unmatched: 15. Germline loops: CDR1 GEAIGNYY, CDR2 EKD. The CDR3 totals 19 residues. The chain's CDR3 is CACYRVLGDSQALTAQLFF. CDR3 nucleotide sequence: TGTGCCTGTTACAGGGTACTGGGGGATTCCCAAGCTTTGACAGCACAACTCTTCTTT.

This clone was observed a handful of times. The chain uses TRDV2 and TRDJ3; 9 nucleotides align to TRDD3. V trimming: 3 bases; J trimming: 0 bases; junction bases outside the gene matches: 8. CDR3 size: 19 residues. Germline V gene sequence: CDR1 GEAIGNYY, CDR2 EKD. CDR3 protein: CACDLFYWGTSWDTRQMFF. DNA for the CDR3: TGTGCCTGTGACCTTTTCTACTGGGGGACCTCCTGGGACACCCGACAGATGTTTTTC.

This clone showed up just a few times. The rearrangement links TRDV2 to TRDJ3, with 11 bases that match TRDD3. The CDR3 is 19 residues long. Germline CDR1 reads GEAIGNYY; CDR2 reads EKD. With 0 bases clipped from V and 5 bases from J, the junction kept 8 bases outside the gene matches. In nucleotides, the CDR3 is TGTGCCTGTGACACCGTTACTGGGGGATATCACCGGGACACCCGACAGATGTTTTTC. Translated: CACDTVTGGYHRDTRQMFF.

The CDR3 region is CACDSWGQNAWDTRQMFF. The CDR3, as DNA: TGTGCCTGTGACAGCTGGGGGCAGAACGCCTGGGACACCCGACAGATGTTTTTC. V is TRDV2 and J is TRDJ3, with TRDD3 matching 7 bases. The CDR3 contains 18 residues. Losses at the gene ends were 2 bases for V and 2 bases for J; bases not matched to a gene: 8. The germline V gene encodes CDR1 GEAIGNYY and CDR2 EKD.

The table lists this clone with a few counts. The same CDR3 is also encoded by other DNA sequences in this sample. CDR3 bases: TGTGCCTGTGACGTACTGGGGGCCCCGGGGACAGCACAACTCTTCTTT. Its protein is CACDVLGAPGTAQLFF. The chain combines TRDV2 with TRDJ2; TRDD3 matches at 8 bases. This CDR3 spans 16 amino acids. J lost 4 bases, V lost 3 bases, and 9 bases had no gene match. CDR1 and CDR2 (germline): GEAIGNYY, EKD.

This clone was detected only a few times. CDR3 DNA sequence: TGTGCCTGTGACACCGTAGCGGGATGGAGCTCCTGGGACACCCGACAGATGTTTTTC. Protein product: CACDTVAGWSSWDTRQMFF. The rearrangement uses TRDV2 and TRDJ3, with D possibly TRDD3 on 5 matching bases. The CDR3 length is 19 residues. CDR1 is GEAIGNYY and CDR2 is EKD in the germline V gene. V dropped 0 bases and J dropped 0 bases, with 14 bases sitting between them.

V is TRDV2 and J is TRDJ3, with D possibly matching TRDD3 (5 bases). The CDR3 covers 18 residues. Trimming shortened V by 0 bases and J by 5 bases, and 16 bases separated the two germline ends. Germline V gene lookup returns CDR1 GEAIGNYY and CDR2 EKD. The CDR3, as DNA: TGTGCCTGTGACACCGCAGGGGAATACGCCCGGGACACCCGACAGATGTTTTTC. Translating it yields CACDTAGEYARDTRQMFF.

The chain uses TRDV2 and TRDJ2; TRDD3 matches at 8 bases. TCRdb leaves out the J gene; it was filled in here by matching the DNA to germline. J gave up 7 bases and V 0 bases, and 12 bases lay outside the gene matches. The germline gives CDR1 GEAIGNYY, CDR2 EKD. The CDR3 consists of 17 residues. CDR3: CACDTWGISPFGAQLFF. The CDR3, as DNA: TGTGCCTGTGACACCTGGGGGATCAGTCCCTTCGGAGCACAACTCTTCTTT.

With regard to this clone: Relative to the germline gene, one junction end is altered; a read error may explain this. The gene calls are TRDV1 and TRDJ1; TRDD3 is a possible D gene (8 bases). Germline values: CDR1 TSWWSYY, CDR2 QGS. The CDR3 has 25 residues. CDR3 coding DNA: TGTGCCCTTGGGGTTATTCCCAAAGTTCCTACTCGGCAGGGTACTGGGGGCCGGTACACCGATAAACTCATCTTT. Residues: CALGVIPKVPTRQGTGGRYTDKLIF.